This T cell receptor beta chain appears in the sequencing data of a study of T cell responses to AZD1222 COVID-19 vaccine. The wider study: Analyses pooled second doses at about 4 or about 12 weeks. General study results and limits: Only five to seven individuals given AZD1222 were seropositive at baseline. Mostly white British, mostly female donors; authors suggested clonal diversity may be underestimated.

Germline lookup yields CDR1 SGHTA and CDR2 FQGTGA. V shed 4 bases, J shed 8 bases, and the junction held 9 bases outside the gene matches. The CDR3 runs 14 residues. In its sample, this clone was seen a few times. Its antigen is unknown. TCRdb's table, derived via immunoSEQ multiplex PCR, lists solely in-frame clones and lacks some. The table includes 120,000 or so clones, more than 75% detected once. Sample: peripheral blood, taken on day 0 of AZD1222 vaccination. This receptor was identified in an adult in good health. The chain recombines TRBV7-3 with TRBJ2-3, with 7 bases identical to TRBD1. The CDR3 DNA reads TGTGCCAGCAGCTCAACAGGGGCACGGGGTACGCAGTATTTT. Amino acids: CASSSTGARGTQYF.